This T cell receptor (beta chain) was identified in a study of graft-versus-host responses after intestinal transplantation. Data came from immunoSEQ multiplex PCR; TCRdb stores just in-frame clones and leaves some out. The data contain tens of thousands of clones, about 90% of them singletons. CDR1 and CDR2 from the germline V gene are SEHNR and FQNEAQ (reference sequence). The CDR3 sequence is 17 residues long. V gave up 4 bases and J gave up 2 bases, with 20 bases separating them. The sample holds one count of this clone. As yet, its antigen is unknown. Whole-study findings and limits: Investigators detected GvH clones in recipient marrow, with some emerging earlier in ileum or blood. The study found high graft-versus-host to host-versus-graft clonal ratios in allografts of patients with graft-donor T cell macrochimerism. There was an association between peak levels of circulating GvH clones and early post-transplant HvG declines.

J is TRBJ1-2 and V is TRBV7-9; possible D gene TRBD1, 6 bases. The source of this sequence is a human donor who received an intestinal transplant. The source material was unstimulated CD8+ T cells sorted from spleen or lymph node cells, sampled before intestinal transplant. This CDR3 is CASSSTPDSYINYGYTF. CDR3 DNA sequence: TGTGCCAGCAGCTCTACCCCGGACAGCTACATAAACTATGGCTACACCTTC.